These 17 T cell receptor beta chains share one sample of origin, sequenced in a study of blood T cell repertoires in COVID-19. TCRdb keeps only in-frame clones here, not all; method: immunoSEQ multiplex PCR. The data hold around 180,000 clones, with approximately 85% observed a single time. The sequenced sample was peripheral blood. Receptors originate from a woman older than 75 with acute or convalescent COVID-19.

The chain is built from TRBV5-6 and TRBJ1-1, with a tentative D call TRBD1 (6 bases). CDR1 is SGHDT, CDR2 YYEEEE, per germline. With 1 base removed from V and 3 bases from J, the gap between germline ends came to 10 bases. This CDR3 has 14 residues. The CDR3: CASSLQGIYTEAFF. The CDR3 nucleotides read TGTGCCAGCAGCTTGCAGGGGATTTACACTGAAGCTTTCTTT.

V usage is TRBV10-3 and J usage is TRBJ2-2; 7 bases map to TRBD2. This CDR3 is 14 amino acids long. V shed 6 bases and J 3 bases; nucleotides not matched to a gene: 4. CDR1 and CDR2 from the germline V gene are ENHRY and SYGVKD. CDR3 protein: CAIRSSGDTGELFF. DNA for the CDR3: TGTGCCATCAGATCGAGCGGGGACACCGGGGAGCTGTTTTTT.

The rearrangement joins TRBV12-5 to TRBJ2-5; weak D call: TRBD2 (7 bases). CDR3 size: 14 residues. Germline values: CDR1 LGHNT, CDR2 FRNRAP. V shed 7 bases and J shed 5 bases, with 17 bases lying between them. CDR3 in DNA: TGTGCTAGTGCCCGAGGGGGGGGCGGGGAGACCCAGTACTTC. Encoded protein: CASARGGGGETQYF.

V and J are TRBV15 and TRBJ1-3; unclear D gene. Trimming pared 0 bases from V and 0 bases from J, leaving 6 bases between. Germline V CDR1 and CDR2: LNHNV, YYDKDF (reference sequence). The CDR3 is made up of 15 amino acids. CDR3 protein: CATSRDRSSGNTIYF. The CDR3 bases are TGTGCCACCAGCAGAGATCGTAGCTCTGGAAACACCATATATTTT.

The J gene is TRBJ2-6, the V gene TRBV5-4; D might be TRBD2 (5 bases). Germline V lookup: CDR1 SGHNT, CDR2 YYREEE (reference sequence). Trimming pared 4 bases from V and 4 bases from J, leaving 9 bases between. The CDR3 spans 14 residues. The CDR3 nucleotides are TGTGCCAGCAGCAATCGAGGGGGGGCCAACGTCCTGACTTTC. It translates to CASSNRGGANVLTF.

The chain couples TRBV7-9 to TRBJ2-3; D is ambiguous. Germline CDR1 reads SEHNR; CDR2 reads FQNEAQ (reference sequence). The CDR3 totals 14 residues. The V end lost 3 bases, the J end lost 0 bases, and 7 bases lay between the germline ends. The CDR3 protein is CASSLVGSTDTQYF. CDR3 nucleotide sequence: TGTGCCAGCAGCTTGGTCGGGAGCACAGATACGCAGTATTTT.

The chain carries TRBV7-8 and TRBJ2-7; 8 bases are a match to TRBD1. CDR3 length equals 16 residues. The trim removed 3 bases at V and 3 bases at J, leaving 10 bases unmatched. Germline V gives CDR1 SGHVS, CDR2 FQNEAQ. CDR3 DNA sequence: TGTGCCAGCAGCTTTAGGACAGGGATAGGTCGCTACGAGCAGTACTTC. Amino acids: CASSFRTGIGRYEQYF.

CDR3 sequence: CASRGFRESAKNIQYF. CDR3 nucleotide sequence: TGTGCCAGCAGAGGCTTCCGGGAATCAGCCAAAAACATTCAGTACTTC. V usage is TRBV27 and J usage is TRBJ2-4, with D possibly TRBD2 on 5 matching bases. The V gene's germline CDR1 is MNHEY and CDR2 SMNVEV (reference sequence). This CDR3 region has 16 residues. Trimming left V 6 bases short and J 0 bases short, with 15 bases between.

The chain carries TRBV7-2 and TRBJ2-5, with TRBD2 matching 9 bases. Germline lookup yields CDR1 SGHTA and CDR2 FQGNSA. Germline trimming cut 2 bases from V and 7 bases from J; bases unmatched to any gene: 8. The length of the CDR3 is 15 residues. The CDR3 is CASSLSCGGGGTQYF. CDR3 coding DNA: TGTGCCAGCAGCTTAAGTTGCGGGGGGGGCGGGACCCAGTACTTC.

This clone was observed a single time. The chain joins TRBV6-6 to TRBJ1-1; the D gene is possibly TRBD1 (5 bases). From germline, CDR1 is MNHNY and CDR2 SVGAGI (reference sequence). The CDR3 contains 13 residues. V dropped 6 bases and J dropped 1 base, with 9 bases sitting between them. CDR3 sequence: CASSQGPNTEAFF. The DNA for the CDR3 is TGTGCCAGCAGCCAGGGTCCGAACACTGAAGCTTTCTTT.

V and J are TRBV4-2 and TRBJ2-2, with 9 bases matching TRBD1. This CDR3 has 15 amino acids. Germline V lookup: CDR1 LGHNA, CDR2 YNFKEQ. V trimming: 4 bases; J trimming: 5 bases; junction bases outside the gene matches: 5. This chain's CDR3 is CASSPVTGGTGELFF. The CDR3 DNA sequence: TGTGCCAGCAGCCCCGTGACAGGGGGGACCGGGGAGCTGTTTTTT.

The chain has TRBV6-5 and TRBJ1-1; the match to TRBD1 covers 7 bases. V was pared by 6 bases and J by 1 base, with 5 bases of the junction left unmatched. The CDR3 covers 14 residues. The V gene's germline CDR1 is MNHEY and CDR2 SVGAGI. The CDR3: CASSHRGANTEAFF. CDR3 coding DNA: TGTGCCAGCAGCCACAGGGGCGCGAACACTGAAGCTTTCTTT.

V gene TRBV5-6 combines with J gene TRBJ1-4, with D perhaps TRBD1 (6 bases). V was trimmed by 4 bases and J by 8 bases, leaving 12 bases between them. CDR3 length equals 13 residues. The V gene's germline CDR1 is SGHDT and CDR2 YYEEEE. The CDR3 bases are TGTGCCAGCAGCGGTCAGGGGAAGGAAAAACTGTTTTTT. Translated: CASSGQGKEKLFF.

The chain joins TRBV9 to TRBJ2-7; D possibly corresponds to TRBD2 (5 bases). This CDR3 has 15 amino acids. The germline gives CDR1 SGDLS, CDR2 YYNGEE. V lost 0 bases and J 4 bases, leaving 14 bases between the germline ends. The chain's CDR3 is CASSVGGSEVYEQYF. The CDR3 bases are TGTGCCAGCAGCGTAGGCGGGTCCGAGGTTTACGAGCAGTACTTC.

This clone was seen only once. The J gene is TRBJ2-2, the V gene TRBV18; 12 bases agree with TRBD2. Trimming cost V 6 bases and J 5 bases; bases outside gene matches: 4. The CDR3 is 15 residues long. CDR1 is KGHSH and CDR2 is LQKENI in the germline V gene. The CDR3 bases are TGTGCCAGCTCTACTAGCGGGGGGTCGACCGGGGAGCTGTTTTTT. As protein: CASSTSGGSTGELFF.

J is TRBJ2-1 and V is TRBV7-9; D is perhaps TRBD2 (6 bases). Germline V gives CDR1 SEHNR, CDR2 FQNEAQ (reference sequence). Trimming removed 2 bases from V and 6 bases from J, with 20 bases in between. CDR3 length: 17 residues. The CDR3 bases are TGTGCCAGCAGCTTATATATAGGGCCGAGGGGAGGCAATGAGCAGTTCTTC. It specifies CASSLYIGPRGGNEQFF.

The V call is TRBV5-1, the J call TRBJ2-3; 8 bases are shared with TRBD1. Trimming removed 5 bases from V and 3 bases from J; junction bases left unmatched: 5. Germline CDR1 SGHRS, CDR2 YFSETQ. The CDR3 runs to 14 residues. CDR3 DNA sequence: TGCGCCAGCAGTAGGACAGGGTTAACAGATACGCAGTATTTT. Protein: CASSRTGLTDTQYF.